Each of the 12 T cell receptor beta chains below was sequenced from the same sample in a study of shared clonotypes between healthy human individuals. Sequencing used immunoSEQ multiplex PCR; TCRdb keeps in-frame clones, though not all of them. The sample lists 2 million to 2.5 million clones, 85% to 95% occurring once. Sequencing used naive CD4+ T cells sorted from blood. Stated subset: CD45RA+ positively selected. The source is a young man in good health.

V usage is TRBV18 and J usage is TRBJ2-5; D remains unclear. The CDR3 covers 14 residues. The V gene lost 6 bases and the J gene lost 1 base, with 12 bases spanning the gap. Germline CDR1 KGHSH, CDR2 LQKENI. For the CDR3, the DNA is TGTGCCAGCTCCCCTTCGGTTCTCCAAGAGACCCAGTACTTC. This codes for CASSPSVLQETQYF.

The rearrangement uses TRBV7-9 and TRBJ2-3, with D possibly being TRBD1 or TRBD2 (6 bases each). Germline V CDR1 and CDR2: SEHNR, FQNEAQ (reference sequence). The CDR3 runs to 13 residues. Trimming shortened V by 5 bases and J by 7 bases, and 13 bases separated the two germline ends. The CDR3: CASSPRGVNTQYF. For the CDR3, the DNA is TGTGCCAGCAGCCCGAGGGGGGTTAATACGCAGTATTTT.

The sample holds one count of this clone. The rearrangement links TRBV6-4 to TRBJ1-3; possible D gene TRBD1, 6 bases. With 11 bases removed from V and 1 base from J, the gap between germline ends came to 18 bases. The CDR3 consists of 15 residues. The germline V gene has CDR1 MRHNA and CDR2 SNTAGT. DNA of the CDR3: TGTGCCCGTAAGCAGAGGACAGCTTCTGGAAACACCATATATTTT. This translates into CARKQRTASGNTIYF.

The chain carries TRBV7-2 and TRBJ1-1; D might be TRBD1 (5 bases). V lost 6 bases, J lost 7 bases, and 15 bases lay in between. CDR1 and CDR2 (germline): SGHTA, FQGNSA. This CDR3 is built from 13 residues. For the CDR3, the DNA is TGTGCCAGCAGGGGTGGGGCACGCCGTGAAGCTTTCTTT. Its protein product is CASRGGARREAFF. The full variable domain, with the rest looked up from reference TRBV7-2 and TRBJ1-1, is GAGVSQSPSNKVTEKGKDVELRCDPISGHTALYWYRQSLGQGLEFLIYFQGNSAPDKSGLPSDRFSAERTGGSVSTLTIQRTQQEDSAVYLCASRGGARREAFFGQGTRLTVV.

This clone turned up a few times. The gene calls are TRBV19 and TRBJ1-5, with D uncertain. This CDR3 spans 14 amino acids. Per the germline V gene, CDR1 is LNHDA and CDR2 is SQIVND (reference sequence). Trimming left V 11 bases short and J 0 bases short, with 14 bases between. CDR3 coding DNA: TGTGCCGCTGCCCCCTCAGGTAGCAATCAGCCCCAGCATTTT. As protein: CAAAPSGSNQPQHF.

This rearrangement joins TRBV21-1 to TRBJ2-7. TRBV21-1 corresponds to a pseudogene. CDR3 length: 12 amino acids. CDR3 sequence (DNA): TGTGCCAGCAATCTGGGGGTTTACGAGCAGTACTTC. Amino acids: CASNLGVYEQYF.

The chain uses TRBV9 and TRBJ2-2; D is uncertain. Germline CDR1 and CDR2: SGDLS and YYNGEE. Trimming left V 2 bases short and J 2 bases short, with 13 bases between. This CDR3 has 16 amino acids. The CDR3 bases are TGTGCCAGCAGCGTCATTAACGGAAAAAACACCGGGGAGCTGTTTTTT. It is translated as CASSVINGKNTGELFF.

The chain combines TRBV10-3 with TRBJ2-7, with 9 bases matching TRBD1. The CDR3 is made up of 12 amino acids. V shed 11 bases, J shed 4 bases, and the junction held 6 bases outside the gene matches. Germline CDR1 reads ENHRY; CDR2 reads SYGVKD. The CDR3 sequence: CAVGDREYEQYF. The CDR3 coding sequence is TGTGCCGTTGGGGACAGGGAATACGAGCAGTACTTC.

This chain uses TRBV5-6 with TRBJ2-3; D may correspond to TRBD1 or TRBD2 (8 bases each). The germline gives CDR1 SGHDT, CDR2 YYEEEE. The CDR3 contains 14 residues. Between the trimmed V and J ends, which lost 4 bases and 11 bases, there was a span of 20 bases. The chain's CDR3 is CASSPSREGTGQYF. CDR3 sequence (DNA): TGTGCCAGCAGCCCATCCCGGGAGGGGACAGGGCAGTATTTT. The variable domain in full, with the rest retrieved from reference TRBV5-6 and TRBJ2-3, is DAGVTQSPTHLIKTRGQQVTLRCSPKSGHDTVSWYQQALGQGPQFIFQYYEEEERQRGNFPDRFSGHQFPNYSSELNVNALLLGDSALYLCASSPSREGTGQYFGPGTRLTVL.

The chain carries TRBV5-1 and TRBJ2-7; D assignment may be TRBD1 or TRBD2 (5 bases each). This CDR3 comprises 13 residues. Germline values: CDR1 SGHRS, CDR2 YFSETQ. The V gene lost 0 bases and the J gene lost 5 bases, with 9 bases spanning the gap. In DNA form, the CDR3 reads TGCGCCAGCAGCTTGGAGAGGGGCCACGAGCAGTACTTC. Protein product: CASSLERGHEQYF.

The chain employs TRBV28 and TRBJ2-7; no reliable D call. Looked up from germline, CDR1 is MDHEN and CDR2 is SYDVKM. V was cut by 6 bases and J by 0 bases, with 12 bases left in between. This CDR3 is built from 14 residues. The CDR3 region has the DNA TGTGCCAGCAGCGGCGGCAACCTCTCCTACGAGCAGTACTTC. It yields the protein CASSGGNLSYEQYF.

Written as DNA, the CDR3 is TGTGCCAGCAGCAAAGGTGGCCAGAACCACGAGCAGTACTTC. Its translation is CASSKGGQNHEQYF. The chain has TRBV11-1 and TRBJ2-7; D is uncertain. The CDR3 consists of 14 residues. V gave up 5 bases and J gave up 5 bases, with 16 bases separating them. CDR1 is SGHAT and CDR2 is FQDESV in the germline V gene (reference sequence). Looking up the rest from reference TRBV11-1 and TRBJ2-7 gives the full variable domain: EAEVAQSPRYKITEKSQAVAFWCDPISGHATLYWYRQILGQGPELLVQFQDESVVDDSQLPKDRFSAERLKGVDSTLKIQPAELGDSAMYLCASSKGGQNHEQYFGPGTRLTVT.